This T cell receptor (beta chain) was retrieved from a study of shared clonotypes between healthy human individuals (dated by TCRdb to the early 2020s). With regard to the full study: A few men and two women, aged 18 to 49 years, made up the cohort. To estimate repertoire size and how much clonotype sharing occurs between individuals, the study deeply sequenced the blood TCR repertoires of several healthy adults. Different laboratories and diverse techniques were used to prepare libraries and sequence TCR repertoires, to increase sequencing depth and limit assay-specific biases. Leukapheresis yielded between about 0.9 and 9 billion PBMCs per donor. Overall results and qualifications from the work: The small number of donors limited the genetic and exposure-history diversity represented. Sampling was limited to blood, and TCR repertoires in tissue likely differ from TCR repertoires in blood. Pairwise subsampling led to the expectation that sequencing depth would affect the degree of clonotype sharing among donors.

Healthy HIV-negative adults with no recently reported acute infections or vaccinations were included as donors. Every donor was a Caucasian adult residing in Nashville, Tennessee, USA. For unsorted samples, approximately 84 million PBMCs were counted, and genomic DNA was extracted using the QIAamp DNA Blood Mini kit. Blood was obtained by leukapheresis, after which PBMCs were separated by Ficoll-Histopaque density gradient centrifugation and cryopreserved in liquid nitrogen vapor phase. This clone was detected a few times. Its binding antigen is unknown. Base qualities are missing; no much larger clone stands one base away. Using the deep immunoSEQ assay, TCR CDR3 regions were amplified from genomic DNA by multiplex PCR. For each cell subset, the extracted genomic DNA was distributed evenly across all wells of several immunoSEQ 96-well plates, and each plate served as one replicate. Each replicate PCR for unsorted PBMC received about 0.3 ug genomic DNA, equal to tens of thousands of T cell genomes. Ten immunoSEQ deep assay plates were used to sequence the unsorted PBMC genomic DNA. Purified libraries were quantified with a Qubit 3.0 fluorometer, sized on a Bioanalyzer 2100, and re-quantified with the KAPA Library Quantification kit. Every immunoSEQ 96-well plate was sequenced on a separate single-read 150-cycle Illumina NextSeq 550 flow cell. The authors' pipeline ran thus. Because the immunoSEQ output included only junctional sequences and no quality scores, the filtering could not be the same as the filtering used for full-length reads. Sequences were annotated with PyIR, a Python wrapper for IgBLAST v1.9, using IMGT germline references to assign V/J genes and CDR3. Reads were filtered out if the reads had weak V/J assignments (E-value above 1e-6), no CDR3, stop codons, out-of-frame junctions, or ambiguous translated residues. A V3J clonotype was defined by an identical inferred V gene, J gene, and CDR3 amino acid sequence. Percentage overlap between repertoires was calculated by dividing the number of shared unique clonotypes by the size of the smaller repertoire. RTK rarefaction, the Chao1 estimator, and Recon v2.1 estimates of unobserved clonotypes were used to assess repertoire richness. TCRdb took over this immuneACCESS table, retaining in-frame rearrangements with V and J assigned. Such tables are incomplete; in checked studies, under half of the missing clones stem from an unresolved V gene, and the remainder is unexplained. The D gene and trimming were derived from the DNA, and the V and J assignments and clone size from that table. This sample lists about 480,000 clones; 79% were detected once. The leading ten clones occupy 10% to 15% of the sample.

The origin of this receptor is a woman between 40 and 55 years old in good health. Some clones in this sample may be carry-over from other donors' samples. Sequenced sample: PBMCs.

DNA sequence: TGTGCCAGCAGCTCTTCGACAGGGGGTCATGAAAAACTGTTTTTT. The encoded protein is CASSSSTGGHEKLFF. Recombination linked TRBV11-3 to TRBJ1-4, with 9 middle bases fitting TRBD1. The germline V end is reduced by 4 bases and the J end by 6 bases; junction bases left unmatched: 6. According to the germline V gene, CDR1 reads SGHNT and CDR2 reads YENEEA. The CDR3 spans 15 residues, from the cysteine through the phenylalanine. Only the CDR3 DNA is retained, 45 bases long and in frame from the first base. The reference TRBV11-3 and TRBJ1-4 proteins fill in what lies around the CDR3, so the full variable domain reads EAGVVQSPRYKIIEKKQPVAFWCNPISGHNTLYWYLQNLGQGPELLIRYENEEAVDDSQLPKDRFSAERLKGVDSTLKIQPAELGDSAVYLCASSSSTGGHEKLFFGSGTQLSVL.